This TCR beta chain was documented in a study of metastatic and nonmetastatic thyroid tumors. This clone was counted at least ten times. Trimming removed 1 base from V and 5 bases from J; junction bases left unmatched: 3. Germline V lookup: CDR1 LNHDA, CDR2 SQIVND (reference sequence). The CDR3 length is 15 residues. TCRdb reprocessed the PCR reads via MiXCR. Here the sample spans about 27,000 clones, roughly 15% being singletons. Until they underwent thyroid surgery, no patient had received any treatment. Sequenced sample: blood. This receptor was obtained from a male donor with papillary thyroid cancer or a benign thyroid nodule (not recorded which). Some clones in this sample may be carry-over from other donors' samples. The V call is TRBV19, the J call TRBJ1-5; TRBD1 matches at 9 bases. CDR3: CASSIARQGDQPQHF. The CDR3 DNA sequence: TGTGCCAGTAGTATAGCCCGACAGGGGGATCAGCCCCAGCATTTT.